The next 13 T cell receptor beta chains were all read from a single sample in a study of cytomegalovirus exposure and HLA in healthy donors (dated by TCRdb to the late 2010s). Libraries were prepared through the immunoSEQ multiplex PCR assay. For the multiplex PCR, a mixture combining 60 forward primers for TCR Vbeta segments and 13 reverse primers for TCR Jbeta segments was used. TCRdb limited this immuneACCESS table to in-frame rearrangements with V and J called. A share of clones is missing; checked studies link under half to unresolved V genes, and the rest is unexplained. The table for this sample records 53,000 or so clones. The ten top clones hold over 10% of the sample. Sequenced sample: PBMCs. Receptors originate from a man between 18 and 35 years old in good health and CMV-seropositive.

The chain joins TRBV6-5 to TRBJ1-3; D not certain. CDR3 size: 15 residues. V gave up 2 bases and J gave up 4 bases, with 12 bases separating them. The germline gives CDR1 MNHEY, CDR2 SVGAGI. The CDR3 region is CASSYGSDVGNTIYF. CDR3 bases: TGTGCCAGCAGTTACGGTTCAGATGTCGGAAACACCATATATTTT.

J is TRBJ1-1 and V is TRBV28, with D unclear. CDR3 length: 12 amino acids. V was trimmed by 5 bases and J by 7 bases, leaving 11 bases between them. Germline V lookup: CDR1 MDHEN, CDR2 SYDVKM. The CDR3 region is CASSNTALEAFF. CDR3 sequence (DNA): TGTGCCAGCAGTAACACCGCCCTTGAAGCTTTCTTT.

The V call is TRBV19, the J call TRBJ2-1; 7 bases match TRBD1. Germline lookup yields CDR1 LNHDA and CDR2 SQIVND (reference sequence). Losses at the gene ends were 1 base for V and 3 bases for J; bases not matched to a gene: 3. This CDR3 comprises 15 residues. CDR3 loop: CASSIGQGSYNEQFF. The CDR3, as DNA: TGTGCCAGTAGTATAGGACAGGGTAGCTACAATGAGCAGTTCTTC.

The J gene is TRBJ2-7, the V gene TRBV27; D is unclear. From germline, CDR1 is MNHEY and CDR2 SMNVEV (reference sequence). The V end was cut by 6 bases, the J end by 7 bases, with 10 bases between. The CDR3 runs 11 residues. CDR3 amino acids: CASSSTREQYF. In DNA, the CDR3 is TGTGCCAGCAGCTCAACGAGGGAGCAGTACTTC.

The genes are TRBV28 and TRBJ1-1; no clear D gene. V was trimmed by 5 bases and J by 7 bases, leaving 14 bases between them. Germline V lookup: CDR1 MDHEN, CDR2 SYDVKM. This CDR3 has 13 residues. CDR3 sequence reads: CASSLPRQVEAFF. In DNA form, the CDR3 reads TGTGCCAGCAGTCTTCCTCGACAAGTTGAAGCTTTCTTT.

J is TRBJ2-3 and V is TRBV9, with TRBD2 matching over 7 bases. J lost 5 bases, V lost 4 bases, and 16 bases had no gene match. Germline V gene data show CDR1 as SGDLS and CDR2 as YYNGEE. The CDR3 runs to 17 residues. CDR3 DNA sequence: TGTGCCAGCAGCATCGAATTCGCGGGAGTTCAAGGAGATACGCAGTATTTT. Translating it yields CASSIEFAGVQGDTQYF.

CDR3 DNA sequence: TGCGCCAGCAGTTTGGATGGAGGGCCACGAGAGACCCAGTACTTC. It encodes CASSLDGGPRETQYF. The V call is TRBV4-1, the J call TRBJ2-5, with TRBD2 as a possible D gene (6 bases). The CDR3 consists of 15 residues. From germline, CDR1 is MGHRA and CDR2 YSYEKL. With 6 bases removed from V and 4 bases from J, the gap between germline ends came to 18 bases.

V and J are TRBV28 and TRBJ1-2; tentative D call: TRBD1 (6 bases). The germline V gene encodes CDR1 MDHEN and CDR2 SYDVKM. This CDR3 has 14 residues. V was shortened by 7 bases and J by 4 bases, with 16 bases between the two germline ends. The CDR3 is CASTRGGGSYGYTF. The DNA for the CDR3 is TGTGCCAGCACCCGGGGGGGCGGGAGCTATGGCTACACCTTC.

The CDR3 reads CASSPSLMGNQPQHF. DNA of the CDR3: TGTGCCAGTAGCCCCTCCCTAATGGGCAATCAGCCCCAGCATTTT. The chain employs TRBV19 and TRBJ1-5, with no clear D. CDR1 and CDR2 from the germline V gene are LNHDA and SQIVND (reference sequence). The CDR3 extends over 15 amino acids. Trimming cost V 6 bases and J 2 bases, with 14 bases left between them.

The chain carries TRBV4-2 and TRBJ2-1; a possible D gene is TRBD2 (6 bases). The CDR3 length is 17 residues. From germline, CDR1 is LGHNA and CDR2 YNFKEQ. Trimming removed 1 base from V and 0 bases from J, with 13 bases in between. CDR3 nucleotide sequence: TGTGCCAGCAGCCAAGCCGCGGGGTCCCTCTCCTACAATGAGCAGTTCTTC. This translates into CASSQAAGSLSYNEQFF.

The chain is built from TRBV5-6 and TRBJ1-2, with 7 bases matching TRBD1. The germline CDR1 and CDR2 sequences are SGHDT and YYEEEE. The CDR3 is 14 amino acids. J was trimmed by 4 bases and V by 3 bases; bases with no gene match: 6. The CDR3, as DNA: TGTGCCAGCAGCTGGGGGACAGACGGCTATGGCTACACCTTC. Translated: CASSWGTDGYGYTF.

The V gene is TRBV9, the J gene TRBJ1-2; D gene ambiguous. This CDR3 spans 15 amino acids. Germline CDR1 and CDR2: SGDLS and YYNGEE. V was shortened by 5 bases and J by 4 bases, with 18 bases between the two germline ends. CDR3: CASREGYEGSYGYTF. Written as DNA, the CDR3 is TGTGCCAGCAGAGAGGGTTACGAGGGTAGCTATGGCTACACCTTC. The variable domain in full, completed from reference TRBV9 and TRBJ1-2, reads DSGVTQTPKHLITATGQRVTLRCSPRSGDLSVYWYQQSLDQGLQFLIQYYNGEERAKGNILERFSAQQFPDLHSELNLSSLELGDSALYFCASREGYEGSYGYTFGSGTRLTVV.

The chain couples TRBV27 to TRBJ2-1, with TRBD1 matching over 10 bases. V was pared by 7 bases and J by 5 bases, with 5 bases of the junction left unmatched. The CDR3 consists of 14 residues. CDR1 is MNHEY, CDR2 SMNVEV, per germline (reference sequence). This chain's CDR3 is CASTGTGEDNEQFF. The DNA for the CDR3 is TGTGCCAGCACCGGGACAGGGGAAGACAATGAGCAGTTCTTC.